These T cell receptor beta chains were read from a single sample in a study of cytotoxic CD8 clonotypes in ibrutinib-treated CLL. Here immunoSEQ multiplex PCR was the method, and the copy in TCRdb shows in-frame clones only, minus some. The sample lists 50,000 to 60,000 clones, approximately 82% seen once, with around 21% in the top ten. Sequences were derived from PBMCs, sampled after 24 months of ibrutinib treatment. These receptor sequences come from a human donor with chronic lymphocytic leukemia. The CDR3 runs from the conserved cysteine through the conserved F or W.

v_call | cdr3_aa
TRBV6-6 | CASSWSSNQPQHF
TRBV11-2 | CASSPNSGRALRTDTQYF
TRBV15 | CATSSPGTGAHGYTF
TRBV9 | CASSPKGLASYNEQFF
TRBV7-9 | CASSFGTAMNTEAFF
TRBV21-1 | CASSPVAGGPSDEQYF
TRBV2 | CASPGLGKTQYF
TRBV6-1 | CASSEGPLEGGNTIYF
TRBV9 | CASSVGLGTSRIYEQYF
TRBV9 | CASSVEGGRSQETQYF
TRBV6-1 | CASSEALGVYTEAFF